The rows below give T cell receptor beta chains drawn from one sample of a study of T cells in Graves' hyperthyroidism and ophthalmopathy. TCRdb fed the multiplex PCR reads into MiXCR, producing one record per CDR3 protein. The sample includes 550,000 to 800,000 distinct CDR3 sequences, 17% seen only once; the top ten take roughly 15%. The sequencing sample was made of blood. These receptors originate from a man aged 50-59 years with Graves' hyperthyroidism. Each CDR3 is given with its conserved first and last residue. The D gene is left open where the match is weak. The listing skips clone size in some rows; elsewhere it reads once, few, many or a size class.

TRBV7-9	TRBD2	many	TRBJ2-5	TGTGCCAGCAGGGAAGGACTAGCGCCAGAGACCCAGTACTTC	CASREGLAPETQYF
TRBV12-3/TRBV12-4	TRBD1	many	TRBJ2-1	TGTGCCAGCAGGCCCGGGACAGGGGGCTACAATGAGCAGTTCTTC	CASRPGTGGYNEQFF
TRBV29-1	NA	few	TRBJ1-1	TGCAGCGTCCCAGGGCACACTGAAGCTTTCTTT	CSVPGHTEAFF
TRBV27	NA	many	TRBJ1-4	TGTGCCAGCAGCCAACGGTGGGCCATTAATGAAAAACTGTTTTTT	CASSQRWAINEKLFF
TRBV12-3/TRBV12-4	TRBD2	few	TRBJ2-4	TGTGCCAGCAGTTTTGGGGCTAGCGGGCTAAAAAACATTCAGTACTTC	CASSFGASGLKNIQYF
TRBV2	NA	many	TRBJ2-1	TGTGCCAGCATTAAGGGTCTAGCCTACAATGAGCAGTTCTTC	CASIKGLAYNEQFF
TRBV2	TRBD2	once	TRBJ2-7	TGTGCCAGCTTGACTAGCGGGAGCACGCAGTACTTC	CASLTSGSTQYF
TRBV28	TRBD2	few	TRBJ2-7	TGTGCCAGCGGGACTACCAACTACGAGCAGTACTTC	CASGTTNYEQYF
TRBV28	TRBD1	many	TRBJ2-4	TGTGCCAGCAGTTCGGGACAGCAAGCCAAAAACATTCAGTACTTC	CASSSGQQAKNIQYF
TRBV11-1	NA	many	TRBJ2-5	TGTGCCAGCAGACGGGGTTACGGTCAAGAGACCCAGTACTTC	CASRRGYGQETQYF
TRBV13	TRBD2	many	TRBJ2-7	TGTGCCAGCAGCCCAGGCCGTGGACTAGCCCACGAGCAGTACTTC	CASSPGRGLAHEQYF
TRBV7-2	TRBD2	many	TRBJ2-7	TGTGCCAGCAGCCCTGGACTAGCGGGAACCTCCTACGAGCAGTACTTC	CASSPGLAGTSYEQYF
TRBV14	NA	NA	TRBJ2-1	TGTGCCAGCAGTATCTTAAATGAGCAGTTCTTC	CASSILNEQFF